Below are 9 T cell receptor beta chains sequenced from a single sample in a study of shared clonotypes between healthy human individuals. TCRdb's table, derived via immunoSEQ multiplex PCR, lists solely in-frame clones and lacks some. The table includes approximately 2.5 million clones, over 85% detected once. The sequencing input was naive CD4+ T cells sorted from blood. Subset denoted: CD45RA+ positively selected. The receptors come from a man between 18 and 35 years old in good health.

V usage is TRBV10-2 and J usage is TRBJ1-5; 8 bases match TRBD1. Trimming took 4 bases from V and 9 from J; bases not matched to a gene: 5. Germline assignment: CDR1 WSHSY and CDR2 SAAADI. This CDR3 has 13 residues. CDR3 sequence (DNA): TGCGCCAGCAGTGCTCAGGGGGCTCGGCCCCAGCATTTT. Its protein is CASSAQGARPQHF.

This clone was recorded a few times. This chain links TRBV6-6 with TRBJ1-2, with a weak D call TRBD1 (5 bases). This CDR3 comprises 14 residues. From germline, CDR1 is MNHNY and CDR2 SVGAGI (reference sequence). The V gene lost 6 bases and the J gene lost 7 bases, with 18 bases spanning the gap. The CDR3 bases are TGTGCCAGCAGCCCCGGGACGGCATCCATTGGCTACACCTTC. Amino acids: CASSPGTASIGYTF.

In this sample, this clone turned up once. The chain has TRBV5-1 and TRBJ2-7; no firm D call. There are 14 residues in the CDR3. Germline lookup yields CDR1 SGHRS and CDR2 YFSETQ. The V and J ends lost 3 bases and 2 bases respectively, with 12 bases between them. The CDR3 is CASSSSAGTYEQYF. CDR3 DNA: TGCGCCAGCAGCTCTTCGGCAGGAACCTACGAGCAGTACTTC.

The chain combines TRBV5-6 with TRBJ2-2; tentative D call: TRBD1 (6 bases). Germline CDR1 is SGHDT and CDR2 is YYEEEE. Between the trimmed V and J ends, which lost 2 bases and 3 bases, there was a span of 14 bases. There are 16 residues in the CDR3. The CDR3 protein is CASSFLGTRYTGELFF. In DNA form, the CDR3 reads TGTGCCAGCAGCTTTCTGGGGACACGGTACACCGGGGAGCTGTTTTTT.

V is TRBV5-1 and J is TRBJ2-1, with 9 bases aligning to TRBD2. This CDR3 region has 18 residues. Looked up from germline, CDR1 is SGHRS and CDR2 is YFSETQ. V gave up 4 bases and J gave up 8 bases; unmatched junction bases: 19. The DNA of the CDR3 is TGCGCCAGCAGCGGGGGACGTACCGGGACTAGCTTTATCGATGAGCAGTTCTTC. Translation gives CASSGGRTGTSFIDEQFF. The full variable domain, with the rest looked up from reference TRBV5-1 and TRBJ2-1, is KAGVTQTPRYLIKTRGQQVTLSCSPISGHRSVSWYQQTPGQGLQFLFEYFSETQRNKGNFPGRFSGRQFSNSRSEMNVSTLELGDSALYLCASSGGRTGTSFIDEQFFGPGTRLTVL.

The chain links TRBV5-4 to TRBJ2-3; no clear D gene. The CDR3 extends over 16 amino acids. Trimming removed 1 base from V and 1 base from J, with 13 bases in between. Germline V CDR1 and CDR2: SGHNT, YYREEE (reference sequence). CDR3 nucleotides: TGTGCCAGCAGCTTGAACTTCAAACCAGGCACAGATACGCAGTATTTT. The encoded protein is CASSLNFKPGTDTQYF. The full variable domain, completed using reference TRBV5-4 and TRBJ2-3, is ETGVTQSPTHLIKTRGQQVTLRCSSQSGHNTVSWYQQALGQGPQFIFQYYREEENGRGNFPPRFSGLQFPNYSSELNVNALELDDSALYLCASSLNFKPGTDTQYFGPGTRLTVL.

This rearrangement joins TRBV28 to TRBJ1-1; maybe TRBD1 (5 bases). The germline gives CDR1 MDHEN, CDR2 SYDVKM. The CDR3 runs to 16 residues. Trimming cost V 5 bases and J 1 base, with 17 bases left between them. Written as DNA, the CDR3 is TGTGCCAGCAGTCCCGTGGGGGGTGCTTCGAACACTGAAGCTTTCTTT. Its protein is CASSPVGGASNTEAFF.

This chain connects TRBV6-1 to TRBJ1-1, with D maybe TRBD1 (5 bases). The germline V and J ends were trimmed by 6 bases and 1 base, with 9 bases remaining between them. Germline CDR1 reads MNHNS; CDR2 reads SASEGT. This CDR3 is built from 13 residues. The CDR3 sequence: CASRIGENTEAFF. The DNA of the CDR3 is TGTGCCAGCAGGATAGGGGAGAACACTGAAGCTTTCTTT.

The chain links TRBV7-9 to TRBJ1-6; no firm D call. The CDR3 spans 15 residues. The V gene lost 1 base and the J gene lost 13 bases, with 17 bases spanning the gap. Germline CDR1 and CDR2: SEHNR and FQNEAQ (reference sequence). CDR3 protein: CASSLVFNTWTPLHF. The CDR3 DNA follows: TGTGCCAGCAGCTTAGTCTTCAACACGTGGACCCCCCTCCACTTT.